Listed here is a single TCR beta chain. Its antigen has not been determined. No base quality values were provided; no much bigger clone lies one nucleotide off. This sample is drawn from a study of cytomegalovirus exposure and HLA in healthy donors (dated by TCRdb to about 2017). In terms of the full investigation: According to an earlier analysis of a few hundred of the donors, roughly 180 million T cells yielded roughly 110 million unique TCR beta sequences and less than 300 Gb of sequence data. All discovery cohort repertoires had been generated using a single sequencing platform. About 310 gigabases of sequencing data and 80 million or so unique TCR sequences were included in an early release covering roughly 700 HLA-typed donors. A later genetic analysis used genome-wide SNP genotypes for about 60% of the 666 donors, treating that subset as a discovery cohort. The study profiled the T cell repertoires of hundreds of subjects by immunosequencing and related them to cytomegalovirus serostatus. In an earlier analysis of a few hundred of the donors, high-throughput TCR beta sequencing was used to judge whether each TCR beta V gene segment behaved as functional or pseudogenic. Of the 300 to 450 genotyped donors, 65% to 90% were placed in the genetic ancestry cluster associated with self-reported Caucasian donors. HLA typing included class I and class II loci at four-digit resolution. In the later analysis, no new phenotypic data were used to find candidate immune exposures; instead, reliance was placed on TCR beta sequences and their occurrence across donors. A later analysis re-analyzed previously published TCR beta repertoires from 650 to 800 donors and added high-resolution HLA genotyping to study TCR occurrence patterns. Across under 500 genotyped donors of the cohort, an average of approximately 220,000 unique TCR beta nucleotide sequences per donor were sequenced, and roughly 20% of those sequences were non-productive. Besides the first cohort of 550 to 750 subjects, a separate validation cohort made up of 95 to 150 different subjects was used. Donor age, sex, ethnicity and CMV serostatus were compiled together with the repertoire data. The number of typed donors differed by locus: about 620-630 for A, B, C, DRB1 and DQB1; 500 to 550 for DQA1; about 600 for DPA1; and some 450 for DPB1. High-throughput TCR immunosequencing, statistical association of individual TCRs with disease status, and machine learning were combined to predict cytomegalovirus infection status. Because of strong linkage in the cohort, roughly five DR-DQ haplotypes were treated as single units for association and clustering. The aim of the study was to test whether cataloging public T cell receptors could identify signatures of past pathogen exposure.

Overall results and qualifications from the work: A group of highly shared sequence variants was considered likely to be a technical artifact of the sequencing pipeline. Linkage disequilibrium might explain the correlated functional status among segregating V segments, but an unknown experimental factor could not be excluded. The classifier was reported to diagnose cytomegalovirus status with high specificity and sensitivity in both the original cohort and the validation cohort. While some public TCRs were present in many individuals, most TCR sequences turned up only very rarely across donors. Only TCR beta chains were sequenced in this cohort, and the absence of alpha or paired-chain data limited detectable features. Some IMGT-functional V segments, including TRBV6-2 and TRBV6-3, could not be distinguished by the 87-base-pair reads and were therefore excluded. According to a later analysis, parvovirus B19, influenza, CMV and Epstein-Barr virus appeared linked to several top co-occurrence clusters. Compared with equally common non-associated chains, HLA-associated TCR beta chains in a later analysis were more clonally expanded and had lower generation probabilities. The study listed approximately 150 TCR beta chains as associated with cytomegalovirus. HLA typing was unavailable for some donors at each locus, so association tests used only the typed subset. A later analysis found that TCR association rates varied across HLA loci, with DRB1 alleles showing the most associated TCRs and HLA-C alleles the fewest. The presence/absence analyses assumed that sequencing depth was roughly uniform across donors, and that assumption may not be true. Specific HLA alleles were associated with 18,000 or so TCR beta sequences at a false discovery rate of 0.05 in a later analysis. According to a later analysis, most CMV-associated TCR beta chains appeared to be HLA-restricted, and the HLA associations seemed to be driven largely by CMV exposure. Three of the identified cytomegalovirus-associated TCR beta chains were confirmed in vitro to be specific for cytomegalovirus antigens. In a later genetic analysis, fewer N-insertions in productive TCRs were reported among donors in an Asian-associated ancestry cluster than the roughly 710-donor mean. It was suggested by the authors that the approach could potentially be generalized to other disease states and immunological phenotypes. CMV serostatus was the only immune exposure information available for the cohort. The earlier analysis of 587 of the donors excluded around 17 rarely observed V segments, including chromosome 9 orphons, because counts were too low. In an earlier analysis of over 550 of the donors, most TCR beta V segments were observed in productive rearrangements about 87% or about 30% of the time, broadly matching IMGT annotations. V-gene and J-gene trimming of TCR beta chains was associated with a missense DCLRE1C variant in a later genetic analysis, and the association was replicated in an independent cohort. A further reported finding was that TCR beta sequences accurately predicted the HLA-A and HLA-B alleles for most subjects in the first cohort. Strong co-occurrence of HLA alleles, especially DR and DQ, made assigning TCR associations to individual alleles difficult.

Library preparation used the immunoSEQ multiplex PCR assay. The multiplex PCR relied on a mix of 60 forward primers for TCR Vbeta segments and 13 reverse primers for TCR Jbeta segments. The CDR3 region of rearranged TCR beta genes was amplified from genomic DNA with a multiplex PCR assay. The Illumina HiSeq System was used to sequence the amplified TCR beta libraries as 87-base-pair reads. For the original study's pipeline: A later analysis counted approximately 74 million unique TCR beta chains across the 666 repertoires, and 9 million to 14 million of these chains were shared by at least two donors. Raw reads were error-corrected and collapsed into unique sequences with a nearest-neighbor algorithm that merged closely related sequences to remove PCR and sequencing errors. Alignment of CDR3 sequences to IMGT reference sequences was used to assign V, D and J gene segments. For a sequence to be retained, a match of at least six nucleotides to both a V gene segment and a J gene segment was required. Rearrangements were called productive when the CDR3 lacked stop codons and stayed in frame with V and J; all others were non-productive. Following IMGT convention, CDR3 was defined as the stretch from the second conserved V-encoded cysteine up to the conserved J-encoded phenylalanine. Sequences without an unambiguous match to a single V gene segment were excluded from the earlier analysis of about 600 of the donors. An earlier analysis of 500 to 700 of the donors classified V segments as functional when productive rearrangements were above 56.7% and as segregating when the standard deviation between donors was above 5%. To diagnose cytomegalovirus status from the catalog of TCR beta chain sequences, a statistical classification framework was built. A later analysis assigned V and J genes by comparing TCR nucleotide sequences with IMGT/GENE-DB human TR gene sequences. The TCRdist pipeline was used in a later analysis to assign CDR3 sequences and most-parsimonious VDJ recombination scenarios. In a later analysis, each TCR beta chain was defined by its CDR3 amino acid sequence together with its V-gene family, and reads without a unique V-gene family were excluded. As a way to deal with suspected cross-contamination and a sequencing artifact, a later analysis dropped 500 to 700 nucleotide sequences that were highly shared and had low generation probability. In a later analysis, a clonal expansion index was calculated for each public chain from normalized within-repertoire ranks of inferred template counts. A later analysis computed generation probabilities with a VDJ recombination model fitted to out-of-frame rearrangements, and checked the results against IGoR. A later analysis scored TCR-TCR, TCR-HLA and TCR-CMV co-occurrence with hypergeometric tests, applying a repertoire-size bias correction to TCR pairs. False discovery rates were estimated in a later analysis by permuting HLA or CMV assignments 20 times. A later analysis grouped co-occurring TCRs with DBSCAN, adding TCRdist sequence similarity when clustering within HLA-allele-positive subsets. For co-occurrence clustering, repertoires with fewer than 30,000 or more than 120,000 public chains were excluded, along with roughly five repertoires with anomalous nucleotide sharing. Imported from immuneACCESS, the table was reduced by TCRdb to in-frame sequences with V and J called. These copies leave out some clones; in studies compared against another copy, an unresolved V gene accounts for under half, and the cause of the remainder is not known. V and J calls plus clone size are reproduced from that table; the DNA served to infer D and trimming. The sample table holds some 140,000 clones, of which around 77% were seen once. The biggest ten clones account for approximately 1.2% of the sample.

Reading the germline V gene (reference sequence) gives CDR1 SGHKS and CDR2 YYEKEE. The CDR3 holds 14 amino acids from the cysteine to the phenylalanine. The sequence is cut down to CDR3 DNA, 42 bases in frame from base 1. V is pruned by 3 bases and J by 3 bases, leaving 6 bases of the junction without a gene match. The cohort was made up of approximately 670 healthy bone marrow donors. All cohort members were sampled while nominally healthy, although unrecorded immune exposures were likely present. The donor tested CMV seronegative and was one of the 352 seronegative cohort members. Each donor provided a peripheral blood sample, and peripheral blood mononuclear cells were used for TCR beta sequencing. The Qiagen DNeasy Blood Extraction Kit was used to extract genomic DNA from the blood cell samples.

The sample comprised PBMCs. The V gene is TRBV5-5 and the J gene is TRBJ2-7; a stretch of 7 junction bases matches TRBD2. This TCR was recovered from a man aged 50 to 59 in good health and CMV-seronegative. The CDR3 protein: CASSSDGGNYEQYF. In nucleotides, the sequence is TGTGCCAGCAGCTCCGACGGGGGGAACTACGAGCAGTACTTC.